This T cell receptor beta chain was sequenced for a study of a mutant IDH1 vaccine in newly diagnosed glioma. Across the study: Across weeks 1, 3, 5, 7, 11, 15, 19 and 23, patients received a vaccination each time, eight in all.

Time point defined: week 23, last vaccination. Every vaccination contained 300 ug of the mutant IDH1 20-mer peptide and was paired with topical imiquimod. Details on this clone: The antigen remains undetermined.

Some clones are missing from TCRdb's copy, which holds only in-frame ones; the method was immunoSEQ multiplex PCR. The sample carries roughly 50,000 clones, 81% recorded once. The CDR3 contains 16 residues. V trimming: 4 bases; J trimming: 1 base; junction bases outside the gene matches: 10. Germline lookup yields CDR1 SGHRS and CDR2 YFSETQ. The chain combines TRBV5-1 with TRBJ1-1; 7 bases match TRBD1. The source material was PBMCs, sampled from a glioma patient whose treatment included an IDH1 peptide vaccine. This clonotype was obtained from a woman aged 40 to 49 with glioma. Some clones in this sample may be carry-over from other donors' samples. The CDR3 DNA reads as TGCGCCAGCAGCCCCGGACAGGTTGGGAGGAACACTGAAGCTTTCTTT. It yields the protein CASSPGQVGRNTEAFF.